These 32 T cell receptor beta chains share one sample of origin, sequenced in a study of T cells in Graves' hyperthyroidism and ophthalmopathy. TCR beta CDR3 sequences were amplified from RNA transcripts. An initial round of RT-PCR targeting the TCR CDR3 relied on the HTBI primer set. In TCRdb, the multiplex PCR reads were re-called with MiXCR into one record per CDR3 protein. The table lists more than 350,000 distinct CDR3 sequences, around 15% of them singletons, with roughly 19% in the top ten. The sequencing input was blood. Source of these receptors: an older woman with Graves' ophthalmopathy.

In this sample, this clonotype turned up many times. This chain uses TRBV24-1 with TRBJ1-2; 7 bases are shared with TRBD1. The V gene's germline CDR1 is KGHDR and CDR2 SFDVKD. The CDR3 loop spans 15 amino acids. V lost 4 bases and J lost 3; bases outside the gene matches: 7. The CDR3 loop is CATSDQRQGHYGYTF. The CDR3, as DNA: TGTGCCACCAGTGACCAACGACAGGGACACTATGGCTACACCTTC.

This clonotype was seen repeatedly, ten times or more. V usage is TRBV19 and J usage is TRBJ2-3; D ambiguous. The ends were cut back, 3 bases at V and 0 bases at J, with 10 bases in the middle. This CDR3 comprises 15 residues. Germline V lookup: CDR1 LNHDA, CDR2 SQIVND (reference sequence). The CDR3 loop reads CASSIQTASTDTQYF. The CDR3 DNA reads TGTGCCAGTAGTATTCAAACGGCTAGCACAGATACGCAGTATTTT. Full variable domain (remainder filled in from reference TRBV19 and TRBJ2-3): DGGITQSPKYLFRKEGQNVTLSCEQNLNHDAMYWYRQDPGQGLRLIYYSQIVNDFQKGDIAEGYSVSREKKESFPLTVTSAQKNPTAFYLCASSIQTASTDTQYFGPGTRLTVL.

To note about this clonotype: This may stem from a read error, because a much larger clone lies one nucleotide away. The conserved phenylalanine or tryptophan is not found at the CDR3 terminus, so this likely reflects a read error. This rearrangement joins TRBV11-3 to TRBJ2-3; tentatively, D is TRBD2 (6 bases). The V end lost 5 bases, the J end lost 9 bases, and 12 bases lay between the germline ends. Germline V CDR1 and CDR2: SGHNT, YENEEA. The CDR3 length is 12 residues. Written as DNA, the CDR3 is TGTGCCAGCAGCGCTGGGGGAGGAACGCAGTATCTT. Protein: CASSAGGGTQYL.

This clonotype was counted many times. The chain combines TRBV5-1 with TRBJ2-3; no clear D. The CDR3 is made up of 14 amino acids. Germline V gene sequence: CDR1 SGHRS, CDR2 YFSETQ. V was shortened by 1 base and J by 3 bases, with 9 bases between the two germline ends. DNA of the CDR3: TGCGCCAGCAGCTTGAGCAGTGCGACAGATACGCAGTATTTT. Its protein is CASSLSSATDTQYF. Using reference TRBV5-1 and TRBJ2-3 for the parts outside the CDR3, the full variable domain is KAGVTQTPRYLIKTRGQQVTLSCSPISGHRSVSWYQQTPGQGLQFLFEYFSETQRNKGNFPGRFSGRQFSNSRSEMNVSTLELGDSALYLCASSLSSATDTQYFGPGTRLTVL.

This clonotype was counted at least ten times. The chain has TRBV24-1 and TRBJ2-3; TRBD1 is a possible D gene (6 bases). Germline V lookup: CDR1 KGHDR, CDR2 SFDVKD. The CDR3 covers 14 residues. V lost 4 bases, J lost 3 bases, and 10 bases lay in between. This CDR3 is CATSDIRGTDTQYF. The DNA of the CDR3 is TGTGCCACCAGTGACATCAGGGGAACAGATACGCAGTATTTT.

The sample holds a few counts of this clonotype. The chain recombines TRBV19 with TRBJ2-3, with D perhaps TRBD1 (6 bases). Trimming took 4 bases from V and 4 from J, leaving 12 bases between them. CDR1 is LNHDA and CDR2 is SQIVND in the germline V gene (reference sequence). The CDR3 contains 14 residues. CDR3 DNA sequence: TGTGCCAGTAGTAATCAGGGGATGGCAGATACGCAGTATTTT. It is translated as CASSNQGMADTQYF.

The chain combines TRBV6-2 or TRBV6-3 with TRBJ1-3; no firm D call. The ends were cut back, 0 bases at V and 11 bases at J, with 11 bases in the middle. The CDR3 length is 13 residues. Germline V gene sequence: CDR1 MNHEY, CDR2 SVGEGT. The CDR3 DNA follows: TGTGCCAGCAGTTACTCAATCGGGAATGCCATATATTTT. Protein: CASSYSIGNAIYF.

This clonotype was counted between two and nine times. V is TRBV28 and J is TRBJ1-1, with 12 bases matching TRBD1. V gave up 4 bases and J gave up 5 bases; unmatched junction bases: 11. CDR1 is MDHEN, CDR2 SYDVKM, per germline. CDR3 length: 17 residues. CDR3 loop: CASSSGQGAAVGTEAFF. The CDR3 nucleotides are TGTGCCAGCAGTTCGGGACAGGGGGCGGCAGTGGGGACTGAAGCTTTCTTT.

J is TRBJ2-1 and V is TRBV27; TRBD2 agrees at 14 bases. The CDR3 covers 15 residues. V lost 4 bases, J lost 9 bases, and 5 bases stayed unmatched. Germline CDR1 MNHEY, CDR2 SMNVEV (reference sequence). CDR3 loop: CASSSRLAGGSEQFF. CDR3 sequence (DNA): TGTGCCAGCAGTTCCAGACTAGCGGGAGGGAGTGAGCAGTTCTTC.

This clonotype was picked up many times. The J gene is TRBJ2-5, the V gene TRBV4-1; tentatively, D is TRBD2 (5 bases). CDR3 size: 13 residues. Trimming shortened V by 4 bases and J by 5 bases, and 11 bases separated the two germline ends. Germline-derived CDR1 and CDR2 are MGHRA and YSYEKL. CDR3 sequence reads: CASSRGPGETQYF. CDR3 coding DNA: TGCGCCAGCAGCCGTGGACCGGGGGAGACCCAGTACTTC.

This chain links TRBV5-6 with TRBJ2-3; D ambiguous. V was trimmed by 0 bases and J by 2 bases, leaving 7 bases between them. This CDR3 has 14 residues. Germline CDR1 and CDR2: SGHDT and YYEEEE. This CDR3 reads CASSLGVDTDTQYF. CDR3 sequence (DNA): TGTGCCAGCAGCTTGGGGGTAGACACAGATACGCAGTATTTT.

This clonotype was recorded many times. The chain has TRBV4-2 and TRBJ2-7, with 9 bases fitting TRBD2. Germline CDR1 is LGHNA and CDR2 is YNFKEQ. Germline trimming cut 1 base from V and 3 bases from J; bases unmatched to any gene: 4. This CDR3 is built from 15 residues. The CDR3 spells CASSQAVSGSYEQYF. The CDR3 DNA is TGTGCCAGCAGCCAAGCGGTTAGCGGGAGCTACGAGCAGTACTTC.

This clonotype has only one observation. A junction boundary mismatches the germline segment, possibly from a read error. The CDR3 DNA reads TGTGCCAACAGCCAAGATAGCGGGGCGCGCACTGAAGCTTTCTTT. This codes for CANSQDSGARTEAFF. The chain has TRBV4-2 and TRBJ1-1; D might be TRBD1 (5 bases). The CDR3 covers 15 residues. Germline values: CDR1 LGHNA, CDR2 YNFKEQ.

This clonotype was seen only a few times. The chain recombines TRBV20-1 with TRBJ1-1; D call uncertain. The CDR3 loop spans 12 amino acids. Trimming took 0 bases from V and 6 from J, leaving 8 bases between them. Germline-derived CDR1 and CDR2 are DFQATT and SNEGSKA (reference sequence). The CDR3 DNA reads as TGCAGTGCTAGAGATTTTCCGGCTGAAGCTTTCTTT. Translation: CSARDFPAEAFF.

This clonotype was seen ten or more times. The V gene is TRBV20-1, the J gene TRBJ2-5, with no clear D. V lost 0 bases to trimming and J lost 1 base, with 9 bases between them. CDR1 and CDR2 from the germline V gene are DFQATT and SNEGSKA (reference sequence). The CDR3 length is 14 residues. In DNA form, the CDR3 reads TGCAGTGCTAGAGATCTAACAGTCCAAGAGACCCAGTACTTC. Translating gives CSARDLTVQETQYF.

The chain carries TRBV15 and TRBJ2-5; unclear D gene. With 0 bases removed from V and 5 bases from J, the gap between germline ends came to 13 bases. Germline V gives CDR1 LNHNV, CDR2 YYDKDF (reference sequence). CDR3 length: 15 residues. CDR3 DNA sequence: TGTGCCACCAGCAGAGATGGAGCTTCAAAGGAGACCCAGTACTTC. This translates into CATSRDGASKETQYF.

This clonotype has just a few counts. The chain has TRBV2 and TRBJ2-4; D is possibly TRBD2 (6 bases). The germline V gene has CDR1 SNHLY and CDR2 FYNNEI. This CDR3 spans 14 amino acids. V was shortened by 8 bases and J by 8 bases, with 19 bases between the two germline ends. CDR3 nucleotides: TGTGCCAGCCGGGACTCGGACCCTCTCCACATTCAGTACTTC. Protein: CASRDSDPLHIQYF.

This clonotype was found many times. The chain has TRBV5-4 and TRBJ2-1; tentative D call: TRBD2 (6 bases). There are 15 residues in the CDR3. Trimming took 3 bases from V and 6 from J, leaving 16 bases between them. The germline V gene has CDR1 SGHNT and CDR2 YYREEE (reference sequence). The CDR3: CASSSPGLQGNEQFF. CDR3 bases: TGTGCCAGCAGCTCTCCGGGACTCCAGGGCAATGAGCAGTTCTTC.

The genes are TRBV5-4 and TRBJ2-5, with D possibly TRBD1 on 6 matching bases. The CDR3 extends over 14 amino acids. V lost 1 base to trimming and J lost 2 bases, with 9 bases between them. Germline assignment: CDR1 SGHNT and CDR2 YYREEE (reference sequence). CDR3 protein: CASSLWTVQETQYF. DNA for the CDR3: TGTGCCAGCAGCTTGTGGACAGTTCAAGAGACCCAGTACTTC.

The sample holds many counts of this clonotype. The CDR3 here is CASSPATVRETQYF. CDR3 in DNA: TGTGCCAGCAGTCCCGCGACAGTCAGGGAGACCCAGTACTTC. The chain recombines TRBV28 with TRBJ2-5, with a tentative D call TRBD1 (5 bases). CDR1 is MDHEN and CDR2 is SYDVKM in the germline V gene. The CDR3 covers 14 residues. Trimming pared 5 bases from V and 5 bases from J, leaving 15 bases between.

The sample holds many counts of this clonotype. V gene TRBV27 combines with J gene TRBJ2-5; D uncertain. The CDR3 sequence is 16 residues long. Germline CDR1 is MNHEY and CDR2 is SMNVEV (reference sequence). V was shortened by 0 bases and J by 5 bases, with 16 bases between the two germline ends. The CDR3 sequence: CASSLSLIGSGETQYF. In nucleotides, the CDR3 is TGTGCCAGCAGTTTATCCCTAATCGGCTCCGGGGAGACCCAGTACTTC.

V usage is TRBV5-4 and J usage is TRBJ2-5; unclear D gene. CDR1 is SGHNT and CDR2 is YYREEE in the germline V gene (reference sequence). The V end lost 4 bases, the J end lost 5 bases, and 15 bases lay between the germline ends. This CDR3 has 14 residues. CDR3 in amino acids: CASSVTGPAETQYF. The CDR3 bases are TGTGCCAGCAGCGTGACCGGGCCCGCGGAGACCCAGTACTTC. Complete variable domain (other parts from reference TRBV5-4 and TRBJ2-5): ETGVTQSPTHLIKTRGQQVTLRCSSQSGHNTVSWYQQALGQGPQFIFQYYREEENGRGNFPPRFSGLQFPNYSSELNVNALELDDSALYLCASSVTGPAETQYFGPGTRLLVL.

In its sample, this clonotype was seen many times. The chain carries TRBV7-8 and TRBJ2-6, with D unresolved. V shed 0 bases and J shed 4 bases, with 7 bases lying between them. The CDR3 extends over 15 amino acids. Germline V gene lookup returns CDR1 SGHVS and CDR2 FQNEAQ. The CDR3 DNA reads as TGTGCCAGCAGCTTAGCCTTTGACGGGGCCAACGTCCTGACTTTC. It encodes CASSLAFDGANVLTF.

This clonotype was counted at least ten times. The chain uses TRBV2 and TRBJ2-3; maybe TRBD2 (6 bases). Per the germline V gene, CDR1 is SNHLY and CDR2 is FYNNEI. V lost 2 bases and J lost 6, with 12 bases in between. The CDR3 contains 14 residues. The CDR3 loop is CASSESGTPDTQYF. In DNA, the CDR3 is TGTGCCAGCAGTGAATCCGGGACTCCTGATACGCAGTATTTT.

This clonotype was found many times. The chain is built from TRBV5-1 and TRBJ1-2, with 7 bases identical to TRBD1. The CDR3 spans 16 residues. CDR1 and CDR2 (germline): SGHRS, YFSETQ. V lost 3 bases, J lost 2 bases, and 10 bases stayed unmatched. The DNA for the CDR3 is TGCGCCAGCAGCTCACTAAAGGACAGGAACAACTATGGCTACACCTTC. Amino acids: CASSSLKDRNNYGYTF.

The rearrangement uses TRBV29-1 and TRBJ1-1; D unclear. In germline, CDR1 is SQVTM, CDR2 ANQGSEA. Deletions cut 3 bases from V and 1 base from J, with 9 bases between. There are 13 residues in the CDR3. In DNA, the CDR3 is TGCAGCGTTGAGCGGTGGGGGAACACTGAAGCTTTCTTT. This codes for CSVERWGNTEAFF.

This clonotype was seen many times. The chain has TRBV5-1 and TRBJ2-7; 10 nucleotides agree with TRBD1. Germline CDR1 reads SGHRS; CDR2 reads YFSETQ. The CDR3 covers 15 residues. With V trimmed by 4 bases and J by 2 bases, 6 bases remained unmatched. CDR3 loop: CASSPPGQGTYEQYF. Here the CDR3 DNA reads TGCGCCAGCAGCCCCCCGGGACAGGGGACCTACGAGCAGTACTTC.

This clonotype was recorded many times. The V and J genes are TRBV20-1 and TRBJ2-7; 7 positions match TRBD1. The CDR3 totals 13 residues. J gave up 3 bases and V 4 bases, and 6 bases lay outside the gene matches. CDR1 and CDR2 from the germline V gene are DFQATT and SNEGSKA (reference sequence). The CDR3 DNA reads TGCAGTGCTAAGACAGGGTACCTCTACGAGCAGTACTTC. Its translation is CSAKTGYLYEQYF.

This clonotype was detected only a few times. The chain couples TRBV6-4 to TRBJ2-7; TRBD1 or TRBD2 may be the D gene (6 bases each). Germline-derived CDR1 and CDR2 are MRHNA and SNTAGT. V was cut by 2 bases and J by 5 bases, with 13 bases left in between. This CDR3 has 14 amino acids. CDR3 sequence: CASSDDGGPDEQYF. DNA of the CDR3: TGTGCCAGCAGTGACGACGGGGGCCCTGACGAGCAGTACTTC.

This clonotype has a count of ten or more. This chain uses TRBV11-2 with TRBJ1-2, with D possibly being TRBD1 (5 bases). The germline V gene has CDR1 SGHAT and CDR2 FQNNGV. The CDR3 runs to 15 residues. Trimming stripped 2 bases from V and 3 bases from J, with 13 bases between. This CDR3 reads CASSLILWGYYGYTF. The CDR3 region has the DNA TGTGCCAGCAGCTTAATCCTTTGGGGCTACTATGGCTACACCTTC.

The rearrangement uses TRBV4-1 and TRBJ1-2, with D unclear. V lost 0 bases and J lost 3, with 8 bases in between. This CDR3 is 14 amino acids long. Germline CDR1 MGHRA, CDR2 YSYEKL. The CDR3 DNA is TGCGCCAGCAGCCAAGAGAGGGCGGACTATGGCTACACCTTC. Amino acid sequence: CASSQERADYGYTF.

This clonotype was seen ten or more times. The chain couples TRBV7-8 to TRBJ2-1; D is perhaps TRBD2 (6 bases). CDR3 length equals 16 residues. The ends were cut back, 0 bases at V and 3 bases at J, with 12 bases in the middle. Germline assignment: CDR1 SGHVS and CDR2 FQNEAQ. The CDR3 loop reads CASSLAHGSSYNEQFF. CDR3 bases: TGTGCCAGCAGCTTAGCTCACGGGAGTAGCTACAATGAGCAGTTCTTC.